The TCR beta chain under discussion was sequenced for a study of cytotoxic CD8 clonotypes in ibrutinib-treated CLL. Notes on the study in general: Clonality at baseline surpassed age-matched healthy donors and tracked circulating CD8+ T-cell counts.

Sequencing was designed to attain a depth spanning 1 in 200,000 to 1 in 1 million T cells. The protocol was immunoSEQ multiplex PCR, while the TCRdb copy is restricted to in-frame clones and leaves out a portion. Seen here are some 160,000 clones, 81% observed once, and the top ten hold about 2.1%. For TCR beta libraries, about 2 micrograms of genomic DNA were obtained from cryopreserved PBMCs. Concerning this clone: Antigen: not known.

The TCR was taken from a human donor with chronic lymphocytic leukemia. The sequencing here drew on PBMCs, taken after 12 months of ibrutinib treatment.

CDR3 protein: CASSALAGGYTDTQYF. In nucleotides, the CDR3 is TGCGCCAGCAGCGCGTTAGCGGGGGGATACACAGATACGCAGTATTTT. The chain recombines TRBV5-1 with TRBJ2-3; 10 bases line up with TRBD2. The V and J ends lost 4 bases and 2 bases, in that order; junction bases with no gene match: 7. The CDR3 spans 16 residues. The germline CDR1 and CDR2 sequences are SGHRS and YFSETQ.